Below are 32 T cell receptor beta chains sequenced from a single sample in a study of CD8+CD57+ T cells in acquired aplastic anemia. The patients chosen for sequencing had shown expansion of CD8+CD57+ cells (detected by flow cytometry). Genomic DNA templated the TCR beta VDJ and CDR3 profiling. MiXCR was run by TCRdb on the reads, yielding one entry per CDR3 protein. The sample includes approximately 180,000 distinct CDR3 sequences, 50% to 65% seen only once; the top ten take approximately 40%. Sequencing was performed on sorted CD4+, CD8+, or CD8+CD57+ T cells (not recorded which) from PBMCs. Receptor source: a human donor with aplastic anemia.

The chain has TRBV20-1 and TRBJ2-1; the D is unclear. This CDR3 spans 12 amino acids. The germline V gene encodes CDR1 DFQATT and CDR2 SNEGSKA (reference sequence). V lost 5 bases and J lost 9, with 14 bases in between. CDR3 nucleotide sequence: TGCAGTGCTTCGATTGATGGATTTGAGCAGTTCTTC. Translated, it gives CSASIDGFEQFF.

The chain couples TRBV19 to TRBJ1-6; weak D call: TRBD1 (5 bases). Germline CDR1 LNHDA, CDR2 SQIVND (reference sequence). There are 19 residues in the CDR3. V gave up 7 bases and J gave up 7 bases, with 29 bases separating them. The CDR3 here is CASTGGWGSSDSWNSPLHF. CDR3 nucleotide sequence: TGTGCCAGTACCGGAGGGTGGGGGTCTTCCGACTCCTGGAATTCACCCCTCCACTTT.

V and J are TRBV29-1 and TRBJ2-2; D ambiguous. CDR3 length: 11 residues. The V and J ends lost 3 bases and 5 bases respectively, with 4 bases between them. Germline CDR1 reads SQVTM; CDR2 reads ANQGSEA. CDR3 DNA sequence: TGCAGCGTTGACCTGACCGGGGAGCTGTTTTTT. Residues: CSVDLTGELFF.

The rearrangement links TRBV6-2 or TRBV6-3 to TRBJ2-1; a weak D match, TRBD1 (6 bases). The length of the CDR3 is 15 residues. Germline CDR1 reads MNHEY; CDR2 reads SVGEGT. V gave up 2 bases and J gave up 1 base, with 9 bases separating them. As DNA, the CDR3 is TGTGCCAGCAGTTACATCACAGGGTCCTACAATGAGCAGTTCTTC. Translated: CASSYITGSYNEQFF.

The sample holds many counts of this clonotype. The J gene is TRBJ1-4, the V gene TRBV6-1, with D maybe TRBD1 (5 bases). Deletions cut 11 bases from V and 8 bases from J, with 18 bases between. This CDR3 region has 13 residues. Looked up from germline, CDR1 is MNHNS and CDR2 is SASEGT. Here the CDR3 DNA reads TGTGCCGTATCCGGGACCTTCAGGGAAAAACTGTTTTTT. It specifies CAVSGTFREKLFF.

This chain joins TRBV4-1 and TRBJ1-4, with a possible D match to TRBD1 (6 bases). Trimming shortened V by 8 bases and J by 0 bases, and 13 bases separated the two germline ends. Germline-derived CDR1 and CDR2 are MGHRA and YSYEKL. This CDR3 comprises 15 residues. CDR3 protein: CASRDTLATNEKLFF. The CDR3 nucleotides are TGCGCCAGCCGGGACACCCTTGCAACTAATGAAAAACTGTTTTTT.

The rearrangement links TRBV20-1 to TRBJ2-5; 7 bases are shared with TRBD2. CDR3 size: 13 residues. The germline V gene has CDR1 DFQATT and CDR2 SNEGSKA (reference sequence). The V segment lost 5 bases and the J segment 4 bases; nucleotides outside the gene matches: 7. The CDR3 sequence: CSASRLASETQYF. In nucleotides, the CDR3 is TGCAGTGCTTCCCGACTAGCATCAGAGACCCAGTACTTC.

This chain connects TRBV25-1 to TRBJ2-2; either TRBD1 or TRBD2 may fit D (6 bases each). The CDR3 totals 16 residues. With 9 bases removed from V and 3 bases from J, the gap between germline ends came to 20 bases. CDR1 is MGHDK, CDR2 SYGVNS, per germline. CDR3 sequence reads: CASRPEPGEDTGELFF. DNA of the CDR3: TGTGCCAGTCGCCCGGAACCAGGGGAGGACACCGGGGAGCTGTTTTTT.

The V call is TRBV7-9, the J call TRBJ1-4; D uncertain. Per the germline V gene, CDR1 is SEHNR and CDR2 is FQNEAQ (reference sequence). The V gene lost 5 bases and the J gene lost 6 bases, with 13 bases spanning the gap. The CDR3 extends over 14 amino acids. The CDR3 nucleotides read TGTGCCAGCAGCCCGGGGAGAGTTGATGAAAAACTGTTTTTT. Translating it yields CASSPGRVDEKLFF.

The rearrangement links TRBV10-3 to TRBJ1-1, with TRBD1 identical over 9 bases. The CDR3 is made up of 14 amino acids. With V trimmed by 6 bases and J by 6 bases, 8 bases remained unmatched. Germline V gives CDR1 ENHRY, CDR2 SYGVKD. CDR3 DNA sequence: TGTGCCATCAGAACGCCACAGGGGGCCGCTGAAGCTTTCTTT. Translated: CAIRTPQGAAEAFF.

Worth noting for this clonotype: This may arise from a read error, as a much more abundant clone is one base away. CDR3 sequence (DNA): TGTGCTAGTGGTTTTTCCTGGGAGGACACCATATGTTTT. Translated: CASGFSWEDTICF. V and J are TRBV12-5 and TRBJ1-3; perhaps TRBD1 as D (5 bases). Per the germline V gene, CDR1 is LGHNT and CDR2 is FRNRAP. This CDR3 comprises 13 residues.

Concerning this clonotype itself: An end of the junction differs from the germline gene, which may be a read error. The V call is TRBV5-1, the J call TRBJ2-7; D might be TRBD2 (5 bases). The germline CDR1 and CDR2 sequences are SGHRS and YFSETQ. This CDR3 has 16 residues. The CDR3 coding sequence is TGCGCCAGCAGCTCAATGGCCCGGGGAGTATCCTCCGAGCAGTACTTC. Its protein is CASSSMARGVSSEQYF.

On this clonotype: Germline is not matched at one junction end, which may reflect a read error. The chain employs TRBV7-9 and TRBJ2-7, with 8 bases identical to TRBD2. This CDR3 has 15 amino acids. Germline loops: CDR1 SEHNR, CDR2 FQNEAQ (reference sequence). The CDR3 DNA reads as TGCGCCAGCAGCCAAGATGCGGCGGGAGGCTACGAGCAGTACTTC. Amino acids: CASSQDAAGGYEQYF.

The chain has TRBV9 and TRBJ2-7, with TRBD2 matching 7 bases. The length of the CDR3 is 15 residues. V trimming: 0 bases; J trimming: 2 bases; junction bases outside the gene matches: 5. Germline CDR1 reads SGDLS; CDR2 reads YYNGEE. Here the CDR3 DNA reads TGTGCCAGCAGCGTAGGGACTAGTCCTCCCTACGAGCAGTACTTC. Translating it yields CASSVGTSPPYEQYF.

This clonotype was recorded many times. The chain uses TRBV19 and TRBJ1-2; D call uncertain. V lost 1 base to trimming and J lost 5 bases, with 14 bases between them. The CDR3 covers 15 residues. The V gene's germline CDR1 is LNHDA and CDR2 SQIVND (reference sequence). DNA for the CDR3: TGTGCCAGTAGTATAGTCTCCAGGACCAAATATGGCTACACCTTC. This translates into CASSIVSRTKYGYTF.

The gene calls are TRBV14 and TRBJ1-2; 7 bases agree with TRBD1. CDR3 length: 18 amino acids. With V trimmed by 0 bases and J by 4 bases, 14 bases remained unmatched. Germline CDR1 reads SGHDN; CDR2 reads FVKESK. The CDR3 DNA follows: TGTGCCAGCAGCCAAGACATCTCATGGGACAGCAGTCTCTATGGCTACACCTTC. Protein sequence: CASSQDISWDSSLYGYTF.

V usage is TRBV7-2 and J usage is TRBJ1-6, with D unresolved. V was clipped by 5 bases and J by 10 bases, with 12 bases between them. Per the germline V gene, CDR1 is SGHTA and CDR2 is FQGNSA. CDR3 length: 13 residues. The CDR3 nucleotides read TGTGCCAGCAGCCCCAGTCGGAGATCACCCCTCCACTTT. Protein product: CASSPSRRSPLHF.

A note on this clonotype: The junction differs from germline at one of its ends, possibly a read error. V and J are TRBV7-8 and TRBJ2-3; 7 bases align to TRBD2. The CDR3 has 16 residues. The germline V gene has CDR1 SGHVS and CDR2 FQNEAQ. The CDR3 coding sequence is TGCGCCAGCAGCCCCATGGGGGGGACGAGCACAGATACGCAGTATTTT. Its protein is CASSPMGGTSTDTQYF.

This clonotype has ten or more counts. The chain carries TRBV7-9 and TRBJ1-6; 10 nucleotides agree with TRBD1. The trim removed 5 bases at V and 7 bases at J, leaving 5 bases unmatched. Germline V gene sequence: CDR1 SEHNR, CDR2 FQNEAQ (reference sequence). The CDR3 runs to 15 residues. This CDR3 is CASSPVGQGNSPLHF. The CDR3 DNA reads TGTGCCAGCAGCCCCGTGGGACAGGGGAATTCACCCCTCCACTTT. Full variable domain (remainder filled in from reference TRBV7-9 and TRBJ1-6): DTGVSQNPRHKITKRGQNVTFRCDPISEHNRLYWYRQTLGQGPEFLTYFQNEAQLEKSRLLSDRFSAERPKGSFSTLEIQRTEQGDSAMYLCASSPVGQGNSPLHFGNGTRLTVT.

In nucleotides, the CDR3 is TGCGCCAGCCATGGGGAGACTGAAGCTTTCTTT. As protein: CASHGETEAFF. The chain recombines TRBV5-1 with TRBJ1-1; no reliable D call. This CDR3 comprises 11 residues. Germline lookup yields CDR1 SGHRS and CDR2 YFSETQ. Trimming cost V 7 bases and J 5 bases, with 9 bases left between them. Variable domain in full (rest from reference TRBV5-1 and TRBJ1-1): KAGVTQTPRYLIKTRGQQVTLSCSPISGHRSVSWYQQTPGQGLQFLFEYFSETQRNKGNFPGRFSGRQFSNSRSEMNVSTLELGDSALYLCASHGETEAFFGQGTRLTVV.

V gene TRBV25-1 combines with J gene TRBJ2-3; D might be TRBD2 (7 bases). In germline, CDR1 is MGHDK, CDR2 SYGVNS. V was cut by 3 bases and J by 4 bases, with 14 bases left in between. CDR3 length equals 15 residues. The DNA for the CDR3 is TGTGCCAGCAGTGATCGTAGGGGGGGTGCAGATACGCAGTATTTT. Translating gives CASSDRRGGADTQYF.

A word on this clonotype: Relative to the germline gene, one junction end is altered; a read error may explain this. The chain uses TRBV5-1 and TRBJ2-6; TRBD1 is a possible D gene (6 bases). Germline CDR1 SGHRS, CDR2 YFSETQ. The CDR3 is 16 residues long. In nucleotides, the CDR3 is TGTGCCAGCAGCTTGGGGGCAGGGGCAGGGGCCAACGTCCTGACTTTC. Its translation: CASSLGAGAGANVLTF.

The V gene is TRBV19, the J gene TRBJ1-2; unclear D gene. V was cut by 3 bases and J by 6 bases, with 17 bases left in between. The CDR3 sequence is 15 residues long. Germline CDR1 is LNHDA and CDR2 is SQIVND (reference sequence). CDR3 DNA sequence: TGTGCCAGTAGTATCCCCGGACGGGCTGGAAATGGCTACACCTTC. Amino acid sequence: CASSIPGRAGNGYTF.

This clonotype was detected once. The V and J genes are TRBV10-1 and TRBJ2-1; 7 positions agree with TRBD1. The CDR3 loop spans 16 amino acids. V shed 3 bases, J shed 2 bases, and the junction held 7 bases outside the gene matches. Germline CDR1 WNHNN, CDR2 SYGVQD (reference sequence). CDR3 loop: CASSEGSGQAYNEQFF. The CDR3 region has the DNA TGCGCCAGCAGTGAAGGTTCAGGACAGGCCTACAATGAGCAGTTCTTC.

The V gene is TRBV20-1, the J gene TRBJ2-5; D is possibly TRBD1 (5 bases). CDR1 and CDR2 from the germline V gene are DFQATT and SNEGSKA (reference sequence). The V end was cut by 1 base, the J end by 4 bases, with 16 bases between. The CDR3 has 15 amino acids. The CDR3: CSARGLPDKRETQYF. The DNA for the CDR3 is TGCAGTGCTAGAGGCCTTCCGGACAAGCGAGAGACCCAGTACTTC.

This clonotype was seen at least ten times. The V and J genes are TRBV9 and TRBJ1-2, with TRBD1 as a possible D gene (5 bases). The CDR3 runs 17 residues. Looked up from germline, CDR1 is SGDLS and CDR2 is YYNGEE. The germline V and J ends were trimmed by 3 bases and 7 bases, with 25 bases remaining between them. The CDR3 sequence is CASSATGGWGPGIGYTF. The CDR3 region has the DNA TGTGCCAGCAGCGCGACCGGGGGGTGGGGTCCTGGGATTGGCTACACCTTC.

CDR3 region: CASSLAGTGGTYEQYF. For the CDR3, the DNA is TGTGCCAGCAGCTTAGCTGGTACGGGAGGGACCTACGAGCAGTACTTC. The chain recombines TRBV7-2 with TRBJ2-7; 8 positions match TRBD2. V lost 0 bases, J lost 2 bases, and 6 bases stayed unmatched. The CDR3 is 16 residues long. From germline, CDR1 is SGHTA and CDR2 FQGNSA. Supplemented by reference TRBV7-2 and TRBJ2-7, the full variable domain reads GAGVSQSPSNKVTEKGKDVELRCDPISGHTALYWYRQSLGQGLEFLIYFQGNSAPDKSGLPSDRFSAERTGGSVSTLTIQRTQQEDSAVYLCASSLAGTGGTYEQYFGPGTRLTVT.

This sequence joins TRBV5-5 and TRBJ2-7; a weak D match, TRBD2 (6 bases). The germline V gene has CDR1 SGHKS and CDR2 YYEKEE (reference sequence). V was pared by 4 bases and J by 1 base, with 15 bases between. The CDR3 consists of 15 residues. The CDR3 spells CASSPHRGLSYEQYF. Written as DNA, the CDR3 is TGTGCCAGCAGCCCTCACCGGGGACTGTCCTACGAGCAGTACTTC.

As concerns this clonotype: This clone may be a read error of a much larger clone one base away. The chain joins TRBV7-6 to TRBJ2-7, with a weak D call TRBD1 (5 bases). Germline CDR1 is SGHVS and CDR2 is FNYEAQ. The CDR3 totals 13 residues. This CDR3 reads CVSSLDWGNEQYF. The DNA for the CDR3 is TGTGTCAGCAGCTTAGATTGGGGCAACGAGCAGTACTTC.

The chain is built from TRBV24-1 and TRBJ1-1, with D hard to call. The V end was cut by 11 bases, the J end by 3 bases, with 18 bases between. CDR3 length: 14 residues. Germline CDR1 KGHDR, CDR2 SFDVKD. CDR3 loop: CASSRTAMDTEAFF. For the CDR3, the DNA is TGTGCCAGCTCAAGGACGGCGATGGACACTGAAGCTTTCTTT.

This clonotype was recorded many times. The chain employs TRBV19 and TRBJ1-5, with a possible D match to TRBD1 (5 bases). This CDR3 region has 17 residues. CDR1 is LNHDA, CDR2 SQIVND, per germline (reference sequence). Trimming removed 3 bases at V and 5 bases at J, with 20 bases between. This CDR3 is CASSILGVDLTDQPQHF. In nucleotides, the CDR3 is TGTGCCAGTAGTATTCTGGGGGTGGACCTAACCGATCAGCCCCAGCATTTT.

The chain couples TRBV7-3 to TRBJ2-2, with D perhaps matching TRBD2 (5 bases). The V and J ends lost 7 bases and 1 base respectively, with 16 bases between them. This CDR3 is 16 amino acids long. The germline V gene has CDR1 SGHTA and CDR2 FQGTGA. The CDR3 DNA reads as TGTGCCAGCAACGCCATAGGAGGCAGGAACACCGGGGAGCTGTTTTTT. Protein product: CASNAIGGRNTGELFF.